The rows below give T cell receptor beta chains drawn from one sample of a study of T cell repertoires in cytomegalovirus infection. Using its own MiXCR run on the reads, TCRdb lists one record per CDR3 protein. The sample lists approximately 120,000 distinct CDR3 sequences, 32% occurring once. Their cognate antigens are unknown. Material: CD8+ T cells from cultured PBMCs, obtained from culture after CMV antigen stimulation. These TCRs come from a human donor in good health (CMV status not recorded). Some clones in this sample may be carry-over from other donors' samples. The CDR3 runs from the conserved cysteine through the conserved F or W. D genes are given only for firm matches. Clone size is not always given. Where it is, it says once, few, many or a class for expanded clones.

TRBD1 TRBJ2-2 NA TRBV6-1 CAGGIGQGESGELFF TGTGCCGGCGGCATAGGACAGGGGGAATCCGGGGAGCTGTTTTTT
TRBD1 TRBJ2-7 NA TRBV4-1 CASSQDYRGPSYEQYF TGCGCCAGCAGCCAAGATTACAGGGGCCCCTCCTACGAGCAGTACTTC
NA TRBJ1-2 few TRBV12-3/TRBV12-4 CASSFVGRGYTF TGTGCCAGCAGTTTCGTCGGGAGAGGCTACACCTTC
TRBD2 TRBJ2-7 few TRBV12-3/TRBV12-4 CASSLIHLAGGRSYEQYF TGTGCCAGCAGTTTAATTCACCTAGCGGGGGGGAGGTCCTACGAGCAGTACTTC
TRBD1 TRBJ1-1 NA TRBV27 CASTMTGQNTEAFF TGTGCCAGCACTATGACAGGGCAGAACACTGAAGCTTTCTTT
NA TRBJ1-5 many TRBV7-2 CASSFGVAGPQHF TGTGCCAGCAGCTTTGGGGTGGCCGGACCCCAGCATTTT
TRBD1 TRBJ2-2 few TRBV19 CASSAEGAVTGELFF TGTGCCAGTAGTGCAGAGGGGGCGGTCACCGGGGAGCTGTTTTTT
NA TRBJ1-6 NA TRBV20-1 CSASPTSTAIFDSPLHF TGCAGTGCTAGCCCTACGTCGACAGCTATCTTCGATTCACCCCTCCACTTT
NA TRBJ2-1 few TRBV6-6 CASSRTYNEQFF TGTGCCAGCAGCCGCACATACAATGAGCAGTTCTTC
NA TRBJ2-1 many TRBV4-1 CASSQEQATYNEQFF TGCGCCAGCAGCCAAGAACAGGCGACCTACAATGAGCAGTTCTTC
TRBD1 TRBJ2-4 NA TRBV7-9 CASSWTGNIQYF TGTGCCAGCAGCTGGACAGGGAACATTCAGTACTTC
NA TRBJ2-1 NA TRBV3-1 CASSQDLSGLSYNEQFF TGTGCCAGCAGCCAAGACCTAAGCGGGCTGTCCTACAATGAGCAGTTCTTC
NA TRBJ1-5 few TRBV20-1 CSARDGSNPQHF TGCAGTGCTAGAGATGGGTCAAACCCCCAGCATTTT
NA TRBJ1-1 many TRBV3-1 CASSRGAGNEAFF TGTGCCAGCAGCCGAGGCGCAGGGAATGAAGCTTTCTTT
TRBD2 TRBJ2-5 few TRBV7-6 CASSSSGGLQETQYF TGTGCCAGCAGCTCCAGCGGGGGCCTTCAAGAGACCCAGTACTTC
NA TRBJ2-3 NA TRBV5-4 CASSPATGEFTQYF TGTGCCAGCAGCCCGGCCACAGGAGAATTTACGCAGTATTTT
TRBD1 TRBJ2-7 NA TRBV7-6 CASSRWGTGGIDEQYF TGTGCCAGCAGCCGATGGGGGACAGGGGGAATCGACGAGCAGTACTTC
NA TRBJ2-4 many TRBV2 CASSVGLIQYF TGTGCCAGCAGTGTTGGACTAATTCAGTACTTC
TRBD1 TRBJ2-5 NA TRBV12-3/TRBV12-4 CASRLQGSPPGSQYF TGTGCCAGCAGACTACAGGGGTCCCCCCCGGGGTCCCAGTACTTC
NA TRBJ2-1 NA TRBV19 CASSHLRGSSYNEQFF TGTGCCAGTAGCCACTTGCGGGGTTCATCCTACAATGAGCAGTTCTTC
NA TRBJ1-3 NA TRBV4-1 CASSQGAGNEGNTIYF TGCGCCAGCAGCCAAGGCGCAGGGAACGAAGGAAACACCATATATTTT
TRBD1 TRBJ1-1 NA TRBV6-1 CASSADPWDRAVNTEAFF TGTGCCAGCAGTGCCGACCCCTGGGACAGGGCAGTGAACACTGAAGCTTTCTTT
TRBD2 TRBJ2-1 few TRBV7-9 CASSLYGLAGGVGGNEQFF TGTGCCAGCAGCTTATACGGACTAGCGGGGGGGGTGGGGGGAAATGAGCAGTTCTTC
NA TRBJ1-6 NA TRBV30 CAWSVETVYNSPLHF TGTGCCTGGAGTGTAGAGACAGTCTATAATTCACCCCTCCACTTT
NA TRBJ2-7 few TRBV28 CASSYPGNSYEQYF TGTGCCAGCAGTTATCCGGGGAACTCCTACGAGCAGTACTTC
NA TRBJ1-2 NA TRBV4-1 CASSQLTLQGPTWYGYTF TGCGCCAGCAGCCAGCTCACCTTACAGGGACCAACGTGGTATGGCTACACCTTC
TRBD1 TRBJ2-5 few TRBV7-9 CASSLQGAEETQYF TGTGCCAGCAGTTTACAGGGGGCTGAGGAGACCCAGTACTTC
TRBD1 TRBJ2-7 few TRBV19 CASSPGQGRTYEQYF TGTGCCAGTAGCCCGGGACAGGGCCGTACCTACGAGCAGTACTTC
NA TRBJ2-7 NA TRBV6-2/TRBV6-3 CASSSDPPGEQYF TGTGCCAGCAGTTCCGACCCTCCGGGGGAGCAGTACTTC
TRBD2 TRBJ2-1 few TRBV6-5 CASSYLGLAGGGNEQFF TGTGCCAGCAGTTACCTGGGACTAGCGGGGGGCGGCAATGAGCAGTTCTTC
NA TRBJ2-2 few TRBV20-1 CSASGSGELFF TGCAGTGCTAGCGGGTCCGGGGAGCTGTTTTTT
NA TRBJ1-4 NA TRBV7-4 CASSRWEDDTEKLFF TGTGCCAGCAGCAGGTGGGAGGACGACACAGAAAAACTGTTTTTT
NA TRBJ2-1 NA TRBV2 CASSRLRDSYNEQFF TGTGCCAGCAGTCGGTTGCGGGACTCCTACAATGAGCAGTTCTTC
NA TRBJ1-6 NA TRBV7-9 CASTSLGRENSPLHF TGTGCCAGCACCTCCCTGGGCAGGGAGAATTCACCCCTCCACTTT
NA TRBJ2-7 many TRBV7-9 CASSLRGSRSYEQYF TGTGCCAGCAGCTTAAGAGGGTCTCGCTCCTACGAGCAGTACTTC
NA TRBJ1-4 once TRBV20-1 CSATFPDSYLSANEKLFF TGCAGTGCTACCTTCCCGGACAGTTACCTTTCAGCTAATGAAAAACTGTTTTTT
NA TRBJ2-1 few TRBV7-6 CASSLQEDEQFF TGTGCCAGCAGCTTACAAGAGGATGAGCAGTTCTTC
NA TRBJ2-5 NA TRBV10-3 CATATGDKETQYF TGTGCCACCGCTACAGGAGACAAAGAGACCCAGTACTTC
NA TRBJ2-5 few TRBV2 CASTPIQGGETQYF TGTGCCAGCACCCCTATACAGGGTGGAGAGACCCAGTACTTC
NA TRBJ1-5 few TRBV11-2 CASSFGETGSNQPQHF TGTGCCAGCAGCTTTGGGGAGACTGGTAGCAATCAGCCCCAGCATTTT
NA TRBJ1-3 few TRBV19 CASSRVPGNTIYF TGTGCCAGTAGTCGGGTTCCTGGAAACACCATATATTTT
TRBD2 TRBJ2-1 many TRBV7-6 CASSLVGGGLVEQFF TGTGCCAGCAGCTTAGTTGGCGGGGGGTTGGTTGAGCAGTTCTTC
NA TRBJ2-1 few TRBV2 CASSSWEVSSYNEQFF TGTGCCAGCAGCTCATGGGAGGTTAGCTCCTACAATGAGCAGTTCTTC
NA TRBJ2-2 NA TRBV28 CASSPPGYAGELFF TGTGCCAGCAGTCCCCCCGGGTACGCCGGGGAGCTGTTTTTT
TRBD1 TRBJ2-7 few TRBV11-3 CASSLAGQGITEQYF TGTGCCAGCAGCTTAGCGGGACAGGGTATAACCGAGCAGTACTTC
NA TRBJ1-2 NA TRBV7-9 CASSQDGYTTYGYTF TGTGCCAGCAGCCAAGACGGATATACAACCTATGGCTACACCTTC
TRBD2 TRBJ2-7 NA TRBV29-1 CSVVSGGAYEQYF TGCAGCGTTGTAAGCGGGGGGGCCTACGAGCAGTACTTC
TRBD2 TRBJ2-3 many TRBV7-9 CASSLAPSSGGPSDTQYF TGTGCCAGCAGCTTAGCGCCTTCTAGCGGGGGACCATCAGATACGCAGTATTTT
TRBD1 TRBJ1-1 NA TRBV19 CASSIARQGGTEAFF TGTGCCAGTAGTATAGCCCGACAGGGCGGCACTGAAGCTTTCTTT
NA TRBJ1-6 many TRBV2 CASSPISLTGIYNSPLHF TGTGCCAGCAGTCCTATATCCCTGACAGGAATCTATAATTCACCCCTCCACTTT
NA TRBJ1-4 few TRBV7-4 CASSSTQWDGWGREKLFF TGTGCCAGCAGCTCAACCCAGTGGGACGGCTGGGGCCGGGAAAAACTGTTTTTT